Below, 11 T cell receptor beta chains from the same sample are listed, as sequenced in a study of cytomegalovirus exposure and HLA in healthy donors. The PCR ran on 60 Vbeta and 13 Jbeta primers. The method was immunoSEQ multiplex PCR; TCRdb's version includes in-frame clones alone and lacks a portion of them. The sample lists some 180,000 clones, 80% to 90% occurring once. The sequencing sample was made of PBMCs. The receptors originated from a man aged 25-45 years in good health and CMV-seropositive.

J is TRBJ2-7 and V is TRBV4-1, with TRBD2 matching over 9 bases. Germline V gene sequence: CDR1 MGHRA, CDR2 YSYEKL. This CDR3 contains 16 residues. Losses at the gene ends were 3 bases for V and 6 bases for J; bases not matched to a gene: 12. The CDR3 DNA sequence: TGCGCCAGCAGCCACCCCCCCTTTGGGACTAGCTCCGAGCAGTACTTC. Translating gives CASSHPPFGTSSEQYF.

V and J are TRBV7-2 and TRBJ2-1; maybe TRBD1 (5 bases). Germline values: CDR1 SGHTA, CDR2 FQGNSA. V was pared by 1 base and J by 7 bases, with 11 bases between. CDR3 length equals 14 residues. The CDR3 DNA follows: TGTGCCAGCAGCTTAGTGACAGTCCATAATGAGCAGTTCTTC. It encodes CASSLVTVHNEQFF.

The J gene is TRBJ2-1, the V gene TRBV5-1, with D perhaps matching TRBD1 (5 bases). The CDR3 runs 16 residues. Germline CDR1 SGHRS, CDR2 YFSETQ. V gave up 2 bases and J gave up 8 bases, with 20 bases separating them. Here the CDR3 DNA reads TGCGCCAGCAGCTTCTTAGGGTGGCAGGGTTCGGATGAGCAGTTCTTC. Encoded protein: CASSFLGWQGSDEQFF.

This chain uses TRBV15 with TRBJ2-3; D remains unclear. The CDR3 is 14 amino acids. The germline V gene has CDR1 LNHNV and CDR2 YYDKDF (reference sequence). V lost 4 bases and J 3 bases, leaving 11 bases between the germline ends. The CDR3 spells CATSTEPNTDTQYF. The CDR3 coding sequence is TGTGCCACCAGCACCGAGCCCAATACAGATACGCAGTATTTT.

This chain uses TRBV7-2 with TRBJ1-1; 8 bases line up with TRBD1. V shed 1 base, J shed 1 base, and the junction held 2 bases outside the gene matches. The CDR3 contains 15 residues. The germline V gene encodes CDR1 SGHTA and CDR2 FQGNSA. The CDR3 region is CASSLVGTGNTEAFF. For the CDR3, the DNA is TGTGCCAGCAGCTTAGTAGGGACAGGGAACACTGAAGCTTTCTTT.

The rearrangement links TRBV5-4 to TRBJ1-5, with TRBD1 identical over 7 bases. The CDR3 totals 15 residues. V lost 0 bases and J lost 4; bases outside the gene matches: 4. Germline lookup yields CDR1 SGHNT and CDR2 YYREEE (reference sequence). CDR3 amino acids: CASSLGGDSNQPQHF. The DNA for the CDR3 is TGTGCCAGCAGCTTGGGCGGGGACAGTAATCAGCCCCAGCATTTT.

The chain has TRBV15 and TRBJ2-3; TRBD2 matches 7 bases. J lost 0 bases, V lost 0 bases, and 6 bases had no gene match. Per germline, CDR1 LNHNV and CDR2 YYDKDF (reference sequence). This CDR3 contains 17 residues. The CDR3 sequence is CATSREWVSGSTDTQYF. CDR3 nucleotides: TGTGCCACCAGCAGAGAATGGGTTAGCGGGAGCACAGATACGCAGTATTTT.

This clone was detected only once. The chain carries TRBV6-1 and TRBJ2-3, with 7 bases matching TRBD1. The germline CDR1 and CDR2 sequences are MNHNS and SASEGT. V shed 6 bases and J 3 bases; nucleotides not matched to a gene: 9. The CDR3 spans 15 residues. The CDR3 nucleotides are TGTGCCAGCAGCCCCACCCACAGGGGAACAGATACGCAGTATTTT. Its protein is CASSPTHRGTDTQYF.

The chain links TRBV7-2 to TRBJ2-3; no definite D call. V lost 2 bases, J lost 2 bases, and 11 bases lay in between. Germline loops: CDR1 SGHTA, CDR2 FQGNSA. The CDR3 consists of 15 residues. CDR3 loop: CASSLPNRTTDTQYF. CDR3 nucleotides: TGTGCCAGCAGCTTACCGAACAGAACCACAGATACGCAGTATTTT. Based on the CDR3 plus reference TRBV7-2 and TRBJ2-3, the full variable domain is GAGVSQSPSNKVTEKGKDVELRCDPISGHTALYWYRQSLGQGLEFLIYFQGNSAPDKSGLPSDRFSAERTGGSVSTLTIQRTQQEDSAVYLCASSLPNRTTDTQYFGPGTRLTVL.

A few counts support this clone. The chain has TRBV4-3 and TRBJ1-3; D not certain. This CDR3 has 14 residues. Trimming cost V 2 bases and J 8 bases, with 13 bases left between them. The germline CDR1 and CDR2 sequences are LGHNA and YSLEER. The CDR3 bases are TGCGCCAGCAGCCAATTTAAGAATTTAGACACCATATATTTT. It codes for CASSQFKNLDTIYF.

The chain carries TRBV27 and TRBJ2-2; 7 nucleotides agree with TRBD2. The CDR3 spans 16 residues. The junction had 5 bases not matched to a gene; V was cut back by 4 bases and J by 0 bases. Germline CDR1 reads MNHEY; CDR2 reads SMNVEV (reference sequence). The CDR3 DNA reads TGTGCCAGCAGTTGGGAGGGACTTTCGAACACCGGGGAGCTGTTTTTT. Encoded protein: CASSWEGLSNTGELFF.